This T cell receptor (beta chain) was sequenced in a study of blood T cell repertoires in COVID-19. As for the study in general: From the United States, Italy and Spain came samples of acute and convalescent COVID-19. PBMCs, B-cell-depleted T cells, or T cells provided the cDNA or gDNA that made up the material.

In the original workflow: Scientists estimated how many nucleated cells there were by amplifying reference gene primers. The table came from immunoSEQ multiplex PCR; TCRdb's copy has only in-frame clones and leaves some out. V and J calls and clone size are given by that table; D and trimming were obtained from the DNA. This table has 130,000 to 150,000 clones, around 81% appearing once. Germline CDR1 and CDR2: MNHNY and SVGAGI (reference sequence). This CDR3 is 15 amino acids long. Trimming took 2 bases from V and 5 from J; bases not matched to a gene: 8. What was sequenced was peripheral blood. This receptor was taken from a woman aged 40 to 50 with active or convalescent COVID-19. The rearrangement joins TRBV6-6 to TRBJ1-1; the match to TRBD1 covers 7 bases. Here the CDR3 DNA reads TGTGCCAGCAGTTACCCCACGACAGGGTTGACTGAAGCTTTCTTT. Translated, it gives CASSYPTTGLTEAFF.